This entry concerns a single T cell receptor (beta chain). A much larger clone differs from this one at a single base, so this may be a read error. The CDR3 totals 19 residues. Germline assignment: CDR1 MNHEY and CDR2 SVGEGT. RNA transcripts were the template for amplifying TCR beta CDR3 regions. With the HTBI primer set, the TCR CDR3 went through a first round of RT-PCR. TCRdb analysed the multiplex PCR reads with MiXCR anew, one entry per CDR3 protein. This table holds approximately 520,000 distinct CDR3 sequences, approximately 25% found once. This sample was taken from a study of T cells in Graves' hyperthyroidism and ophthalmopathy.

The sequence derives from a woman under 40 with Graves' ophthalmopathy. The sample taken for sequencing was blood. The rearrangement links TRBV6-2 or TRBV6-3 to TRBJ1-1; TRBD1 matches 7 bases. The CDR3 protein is CASSYIGRGGGAWNTEACF. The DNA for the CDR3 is TGTGCCAGCAGTTATATCGGAAGGGGAGGGGGCGCATGGAACACTGAAGCTTGCTTT.